Below, 31 T cell receptor beta chains from the same sample are listed, as sequenced in a study of T-cell reconstitution after alpha-beta-depleted transplantation in children. Preparing the TCRbeta library involved the use of unique molecular identifiers. TCRdb fed the PCR reads into MiXCR, producing one record per CDR3 protein. This table has 150,000 to 250,000 distinct CDR3 sequences, roughly 15% appearing once. The specimen comprised PBMCs from the stem cell graft donor, sampled from the stem cell graft. Receptors were obtained from a human donor who donated a stem cell graft to a child with acute lymphoblastic leukemia.

The CDR3 reads CASSLAKAGGAYNEQFF. In DNA, the CDR3 is TGTGCCAGCAGCTTAGCGAAAGCGGGAGGCGCCTACAATGAGCAGTTCTTC. This chain connects TRBV7-2 to TRBJ2-1; 9 nucleotides line up with TRBD2. CDR3 size: 17 residues. From germline, CDR1 is SGHTA and CDR2 FQGNSA. V shed 0 bases and J 2 bases; nucleotides not matched to a gene: 5.

This clonotype appeared many times. The chain has TRBV11-3 and TRBJ2-5; 8 nucleotides align to TRBD1. The CDR3 totals 11 residues. From germline, CDR1 is SGHNT and CDR2 YENEEA. V was clipped by 5 bases and J by 11 bases; unmatched bases: 4. CDR3 sequence reads: CASSTRQGQYF. CDR3 sequence (DNA): TGTGCCAGCAGCACAAGACAGGGGCAGTACTTC.

This clonotype was observed a few times. The rearrangement uses TRBV29-1 and TRBJ2-5; D gene unclear. V dropped 3 bases and J dropped 2 bases, with 10 bases sitting between them. This CDR3 contains 13 residues. The germline V gene encodes CDR1 SQVTM and CDR2 ANQGSEA. The CDR3 protein is CSVDKGRQETQYF. DNA of the CDR3: TGCAGCGTTGATAAGGGTAGGCAAGAGACCCAGTACTTC.

This clonotype was counted ten times or more. The V and J genes are TRBV6-1 and TRBJ2-7; possible D gene TRBD2, 6 bases. This CDR3 spans 15 amino acids. Germline CDR1 reads MNHNS; CDR2 reads SASEGT. V lost 5 bases to trimming and J lost 2 bases, with 16 bases between them. The CDR3 spells CASSPVPGEPYEQYF. The CDR3 nucleotides are TGTGCCAGCAGTCCTGTGCCGGGGGAGCCCTACGAGCAGTACTTC.

This clonotype was recorded many times. The chain recombines TRBV20-1 with TRBJ1-1, with no clear D. Germline CDR1 and CDR2: DFQATT and SNEGSKA (reference sequence). The V end was cut by 5 bases, the J end by 1 base, with 11 bases between. CDR3 length equals 13 residues. CDR3 residues: CSAPTRANTEAFF. The DNA of the CDR3 is TGCAGTGCTCCCACGCGGGCGAACACTGAAGCTTTCTTT.

In its sample, this clonotype was seen many times. The chain combines TRBV11-1 with TRBJ2-7, with a possible D match to TRBD2 (5 bases). Trimming removed 0 bases at V and 4 bases at J, with 10 bases between. The CDR3 has 14 amino acids. Per germline, CDR1 SGHAT and CDR2 FQDESV (reference sequence). Written as DNA, the CDR3 is TGTGCCAGCAGCTTAGCCGGCGGGCGGTACGAGCAGTACTTC. It specifies CASSLAGGRYEQYF.

This clonotype was seen at least ten times. The chain joins TRBV11-2 to TRBJ2-5; no firm D call. Germline CDR1 reads SGHAT; CDR2 reads FQNNGV. This CDR3 contains 14 residues. V was pared by 1 base and J by 5 bases, with 11 bases between. CDR3 amino acids: CASSLGRNGETQYF. The CDR3 nucleotides are TGTGCCAGCAGCTTAGGAAGGAATGGCGAGACCCAGTACTTC.

This clonotype came up many times. This sequence joins TRBV5-6 and TRBJ2-2, with TRBD2 matching 8 bases. The V segment lost 0 bases and the J segment 2 bases; nucleotides outside the gene matches: 6. Germline-derived CDR1 and CDR2 are SGHDT and YYEEEE. CDR3 size: 17 residues. The CDR3 region has the DNA TGTGCCAGCAGCTTGGTTTACGCGGGAGGCAACACCGGGGAGCTGTTTTTT. Translating it yields CASSLVYAGGNTGELFF.

A word on this clonotype: This may be a read error, as it is one base from a much larger clone. The CDR3 reads CASSPYIRGNDQFF. The CDR3 DNA follows: TGTGCCAGCTCACCATATATTAGGGGAAATGACCAGTTCTTC. J is TRBJ2-1 and V is TRBV18, with a tentative D call TRBD1 (5 bases). Germline assignment: CDR1 KGHSH and CDR2 LQKENI. CDR3 length: 14 residues. Filled out from reference TRBV18 and TRBJ2-1, the complete variable domain reads NAGVMQNPRHLVRRRGQEARLRCSPMKGHSHVYWYRQLPEEGLKFMVYLQKENIIDESGMPKERFSAEFPKEGPSILRIQQVVRGDSAAYFCASSPYIRGNDQFFGPGTRLTVL.

The chain couples TRBV29-1 to TRBJ2-1; unclear D gene. Trimming removed 0 bases from V and 4 bases from J, with 7 bases in between. Germline V lookup: CDR1 SQVTM, CDR2 ANQGSEA. CDR3 length equals 13 residues. CDR3 protein: CSVEDVGYNEQFF. In DNA, the CDR3 is TGCAGCGTTGAAGATGTGGGGTACAATGAGCAGTTCTTC.

This clonotype was recorded a few times. J is TRBJ2-5 and V is TRBV5-1, with 11 nucleotides matching TRBD2. Germline CDR1 and CDR2: SGHRS and YFSETQ. V lost 3 bases to trimming and J lost 1 base; unmatched junction nucleotides: 14. This CDR3 comprises 19 residues. DNA for the CDR3: TGCGCCAGCAGCTCCTACTTACCCGGGACTAGCGGAATCCAAGAGACCCAGTACTTC. Translation: CASSSYLPGTSGIQETQYF.

This clonotype was recorded many times. The chain uses TRBV12-3 or TRBV12-4 and TRBJ2-1; no clear D gene. There are 13 residues in the CDR3. Trimming pared 2 bases from V and 6 bases from J, leaving 8 bases between. The CDR3 sequence is CASSLIPPNEQFF. CDR3 nucleotide sequence: TGTGCCAGCAGTTTAATACCGCCCAATGAGCAGTTCTTC.

The rearrangement links TRBV7-9 to TRBJ2-1, with TRBD2 matching over 10 bases. The CDR3 covers 17 residues. With V trimmed by 2 bases and J by 7 bases, 11 bases remained unmatched. Germline V lookup: CDR1 SEHNR, CDR2 FQNEAQ (reference sequence). As DNA, the CDR3 is TGTGCCAGCAGCTTACCGACTAGCGGGTACCTGGGGAATGAGCAGTTCTTC. It specifies CASSLPTSGYLGNEQFF.

This clonotype was seen ten or more times. The chain combines TRBV28 with TRBJ1-1; D remains unclear. V was clipped by 6 bases and J by 6 bases, with 23 bases between them. Germline loops: CDR1 MDHEN, CDR2 SYDVKM. CDR3 length equals 16 residues. The CDR3 spells CASRPPLGGLSSEAFF. CDR3 DNA: TGTGCCAGCAGGCCTCCTCTTGGAGGGCTAAGCTCTGAAGCTTTCTTT.

This clonotype has ten or more counts. V and J are TRBV20-1 and TRBJ1-2; perhaps TRBD1 as D (6 bases). Germline lookup yields CDR1 DFQATT and CDR2 SNEGSKA (reference sequence). Deletions cut 0 bases from V and 10 bases from J, with 18 bases between. The CDR3 runs 14 residues. CDR3 sequence: CSARDGGQLGDYTF. The CDR3 region has the DNA TGCAGTGCTAGAGATGGCGGACAGCTTGGTGACTACACCTTC.

This clonotype was detected ten times or more. The genes are TRBV24-1 and TRBJ1-2; no clear D. Germline-derived CDR1 and CDR2 are KGHDR and SFDVKD. Trimming took 6 bases from V and 4 from J, leaving 8 bases between them. CDR3 length equals 12 residues. CDR3 nucleotide sequence: TGTGCCACCAGTAAAGGGCCCTATGGCTACACCTTC. Its protein product is CATSKGPYGYTF.

This clonotype was picked up many times. The genes are TRBV7-8 and TRBJ1-1; 7 nucleotides match TRBD1. Germline assignment: CDR1 SGHVS and CDR2 FQNEAQ. The CDR3 length is 17 residues. V shed 2 bases, J shed 3 bases, and the junction held 12 bases outside the gene matches. CDR3 amino acids: CASSLKIGRGEYTEAFF. The CDR3 bases are TGTGCCAGCAGCTTAAAGATCGGCAGGGGGGAGTACACTGAAGCTTTCTTT. Full variable domain (rest looked up from reference TRBV7-8 and TRBJ1-1): GAGVSQSPRYKVAKRGQDVALRCDPISGHVSLFWYQQALGQGPEFLTYFQNEAQLDKSGLPSDRFFAERPEGSVSTLKIQRTQQEDSAVYLCASSLKIGRGEYTEAFFGQGTRLTVV.

This clonotype was counted many times. The chain combines TRBV7-8 with TRBJ1-5; a possible D gene is TRBD1 (5 bases). The CDR3 is made up of 16 amino acids. The V and J ends lost 2 bases and 1 base respectively, with 12 bases between them. Germline CDR1 SGHVS, CDR2 FQNEAQ. CDR3: CASSLYGRGSNQPQHF. CDR3 DNA: TGTGCCAGCAGCTTATATGGGCGGGGGAGCAATCAGCCCCAGCATTTT.

This clonotype was detected a few times. The CDR3 DNA reads as TGCAGTGCTAGTGGAATAGGGACTCGCCCTTCCTACGAGCAGTACTTC. Its protein is CSASGIGTRPSYEQYF. This rearrangement joins TRBV20-1 to TRBJ2-7; D might be TRBD2 (6 bases). Germline CDR1 DFQATT, CDR2 SNEGSKA (reference sequence). Trimming stripped 3 bases from V and 1 base from J, with 19 bases between. This CDR3 spans 16 amino acids.

In this sample, this clonotype turned up many times. V gene TRBV12-3 or TRBV12-4 combines with J gene TRBJ2-1; D is undetermined. The V end lost 3 bases, the J end lost 9 bases, and 12 bases lay between the germline ends. The CDR3 consists of 13 residues. The CDR3 bases are TGTGCCAGCAGTTTCAGCCCGGGCGGTGAGCAGTTCTTC. Protein product: CASSFSPGGEQFF.

Ten or more counts support this clonotype. J is TRBJ2-1 and V is TRBV5-6; 7 bases are a match to TRBD2. J was trimmed by 10 bases and V by 2 bases; bases with no gene match: 0. The CDR3 contains 11 residues. Germline values: CDR1 SGHDT, CDR2 YYEEEE. The CDR3 loop is CASSLAGEQFF. The CDR3 DNA reads as TGTGCCAGCAGCTTAGCGGGGGAGCAGTTCTTC.

This clonotype has at least ten counts. V usage is TRBV5-1 and J usage is TRBJ1-6; no clear D gene. Trimming stripped 0 bases from V and 7 bases from J, with 17 bases between. This CDR3 has 17 residues. CDR1 and CDR2 (germline): SGHRS, YFSETQ. Written as DNA, the CDR3 is TGCGCCAGCAGCTTGGGGGTGTCAGTCCCCCAGAATTCACCCCTCCACTTT. As protein: CASSLGVSVPQNSPLHF.

By sample share, this clonotype is medium-sized (0.01 to 0.1%). This chain joins TRBV5-1 and TRBJ2-7, with no clear D. Germline lookup yields CDR1 SGHRS and CDR2 YFSETQ. Trimming removed 4 bases at V and 7 bases at J, with 21 bases between. The CDR3 has 15 amino acids. The CDR3: CASSHTPARPGEQYF. The CDR3 nucleotides read TGCGCCAGCAGCCATACCCCAGCCAGGCCCGGGGAGCAGTACTTC.

This clonotype has only a few counts. The chain links TRBV5-4 to TRBJ2-3; 11 bases agree with TRBD2. CDR3 length: 16 amino acids. The germline V gene has CDR1 SGHNT and CDR2 YYREEE (reference sequence). Trimming removed 2 bases from V and 4 bases from J; junction bases left unmatched: 6. CDR3 nucleotide sequence: TGTGCCAGCAGCTTAGGATTAGCGGGAGGGTCAGATACGCAGTATTTT. Translating gives CASSLGLAGGSDTQYF.

This clonotype showed up many times. The rearrangement links TRBV29-1 to TRBJ2-1, with 9 nucleotides matching TRBD2. V shed 4 bases and J 2 bases; nucleotides not matched to a gene: 12. Germline V gene sequence: CDR1 SQVTM, CDR2 ANQGSEA. The CDR3 is made up of 17 amino acids. CDR3 region: CSVVPWGTSPTYNEQFF. The DNA of the CDR3 is TGCAGCGTTGTACCTTGGGGGACTAGCCCGACCTACAATGAGCAGTTCTTC.

In this sample, this clonotype turned up many times. The chain combines TRBV12-3 or TRBV12-4 with TRBJ1-2; D is undetermined. The CDR3 runs 14 residues. V was shortened by 6 bases and J by 1 base, with 12 bases between the two germline ends. As DNA, the CDR3 is TGTGCCAGCAGACTCGGACGGAATAACTATGGCTACACCTTC. This codes for CASRLGRNNYGYTF.

This clonotype was counted ten times or more. This chain links TRBV3-1 with TRBJ2-5, with 7 nucleotides matching TRBD2. Germline V gene sequence: CDR1 LGHDT, CDR2 YNNKEL (reference sequence). This CDR3 region has 13 residues. V lost 3 bases to trimming and J lost 11 bases; unmatched junction nucleotides: 9. The CDR3 spells CASSHGRGSLQYF. The CDR3 bases are TGTGCCAGCAGCCACGGTCGCGGGAGCCTACAGTACTTC.

This clonotype was recorded a few times. The chain links TRBV4-2 to TRBJ2-7; the D gene is possibly TRBD2 (6 bases). The germline V and J ends were trimmed by 1 base and 0 bases, with 10 bases remaining between them. The CDR3 covers 15 residues. CDR1 and CDR2 (germline): LGHNA, YNFKEQ. The CDR3 loop is CASSQVSGPSYEQYF. The CDR3 nucleotides are TGTGCCAGCAGCCAAGTAAGCGGGCCCTCCTACGAGCAGTACTTC.

This clonotype was seen at least ten times. The chain combines TRBV5-1 with TRBJ2-3; D is possibly TRBD1 (7 bases). The length of the CDR3 is 15 residues. The germline gives CDR1 SGHRS, CDR2 YFSETQ. Trimming stripped 0 bases from V and 3 bases from J, with 11 bases between. For the CDR3, the DNA is TGCGCCAGCAGCTTGGAGGAGGGGGCAACAGATACGCAGTATTTT. Translation: CASSLEEGATDTQYF.

J is TRBJ2-1 and V is TRBV12-3 or TRBV12-4; 16 bases align to TRBD2. The CDR3 has 16 amino acids. V lost 6 bases and J lost 9; bases outside the gene matches: 8. CDR3 sequence (DNA): TGTGCCAGCAGCCAAAAGGGACTAGCGGGAGGGGGTGAGCAGTTCTTC. The encoded protein is CASSQKGLAGGGEQFF.

V gene TRBV14 combines with J gene TRBJ2-5; 10 nucleotides agree with TRBD1. The CDR3 is 15 amino acids. Germline CDR1 reads SGHDN; CDR2 reads FVKESK. With V trimmed by 0 bases and J by 5 bases, 3 bases remained unmatched. The DNA of the CDR3 is TGTGCCAGCAGCCAAGATCGGACAGGGGGGGAGACCCAGTACTTC. Translating it yields CASSQDRTGGETQYF.